The following is a T cell receptor beta chain sequence with its context. The sample belongs to a study of blood T cell repertoires in COVID-19. Study-level information: Italy, Spain and the United States were the sources of the convalescent and acute COVID-19 samples. PBMCs, B-cell-depleted T cells, or T cells provided the cDNA or gDNA that made up the material.

Original data processing: Amplification of reference gene primers provided the estimated nucleated cell counts. Produced via immunoSEQ multiplex PCR; TCRdb's table is partial and in-frame only. The DNA gave D and trimming, while V, J and clone size come from that table. The sample lists approximately 170,000 clones; less than 85% were seen once. Study members were between roughly 18 and 89 years old and lived in 20 to 30 US regions. Sequenced input: PBMCs or T cells enriched from blood (not recorded which). The TCR originated in a young woman who had recovered from COVID-19.

The CDR3 DNA reads as TGCAGTGCTAGTTTCTACAGGGCCAAGAACACCGGGGAGCTGTTTTTT. Translated: CSASFYRAKNTGELFF. The chain is built from TRBV20-1 and TRBJ2-2, with D possibly being TRBD1 (6 bases). V was shortened by 3 bases and J by 1 base, with 15 bases between the two germline ends. CDR3 size: 16 residues. Germline values: CDR1 DFQATT, CDR2 SNEGSKA (reference sequence).